Detailed here is one T cell receptor beta chain. Sample-barcoded 5' priming and a J-beta primer mix drove a second PCR of roughly 7 to 11 cycles. TCRdb re-called the 5' RACE reads through MiXCR, storing one row per CDR3 protein. The sample shows over a million distinct CDR3 sequences, about 42% of them seen only once. The source of the sample is a study of blood T cells in healthy people across ages. Germline CDR1 MNHEY, CDR2 SVGAGI. V shed 6 bases and J 10 bases; nucleotides not matched to a gene: 7. The CDR3 has 12 residues. The sample consisted of blood. The clonotype was recovered from a woman in her late teens or twenties in good health. V is TRBV6-5 and J is TRBJ2-3; 7 bases match TRBD1. This chain's CDR3 is CASSPGQEPQYF. In nucleotides, the CDR3 is TGTGCCAGCAGCCCCGGACAGGAACCGCAGTATTTT.